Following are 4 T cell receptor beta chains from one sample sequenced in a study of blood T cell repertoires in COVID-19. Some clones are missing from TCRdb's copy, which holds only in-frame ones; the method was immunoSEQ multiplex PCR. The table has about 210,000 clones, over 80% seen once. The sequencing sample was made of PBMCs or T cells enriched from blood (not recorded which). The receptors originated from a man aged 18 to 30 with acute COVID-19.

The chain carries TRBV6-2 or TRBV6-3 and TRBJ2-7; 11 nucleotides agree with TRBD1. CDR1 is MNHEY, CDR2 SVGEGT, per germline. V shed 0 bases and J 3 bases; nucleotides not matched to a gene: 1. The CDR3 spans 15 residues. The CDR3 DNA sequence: TGTGCCAGCAGTTACTCCGGGACAGGGGGCTACGAGCAGTACTTC. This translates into CASSYSGTGGYEQYF.

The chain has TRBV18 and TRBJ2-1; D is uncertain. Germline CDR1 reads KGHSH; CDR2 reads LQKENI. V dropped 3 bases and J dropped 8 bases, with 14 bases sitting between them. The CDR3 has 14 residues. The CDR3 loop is CASSPRSGSHEQFF. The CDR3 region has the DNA TGTGCCAGCTCACCTAGATCCGGGTCCCATGAGCAGTTCTTC.

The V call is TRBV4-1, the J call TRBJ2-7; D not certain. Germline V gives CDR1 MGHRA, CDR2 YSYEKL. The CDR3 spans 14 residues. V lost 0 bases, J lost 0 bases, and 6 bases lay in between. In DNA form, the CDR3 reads TGCGCCAGCAGCCAAGATTCCGGCTCCTACGAGCAGTACTTC. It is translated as CASSQDSGSYEQYF.

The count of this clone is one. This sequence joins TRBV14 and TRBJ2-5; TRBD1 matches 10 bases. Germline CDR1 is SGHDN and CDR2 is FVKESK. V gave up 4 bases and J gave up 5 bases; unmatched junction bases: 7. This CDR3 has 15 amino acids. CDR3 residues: CASSPLTGGGETQYF. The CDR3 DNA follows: TGTGCCAGCAGCCCCCTGACAGGGGGCGGGGAGACCCAGTACTTC.